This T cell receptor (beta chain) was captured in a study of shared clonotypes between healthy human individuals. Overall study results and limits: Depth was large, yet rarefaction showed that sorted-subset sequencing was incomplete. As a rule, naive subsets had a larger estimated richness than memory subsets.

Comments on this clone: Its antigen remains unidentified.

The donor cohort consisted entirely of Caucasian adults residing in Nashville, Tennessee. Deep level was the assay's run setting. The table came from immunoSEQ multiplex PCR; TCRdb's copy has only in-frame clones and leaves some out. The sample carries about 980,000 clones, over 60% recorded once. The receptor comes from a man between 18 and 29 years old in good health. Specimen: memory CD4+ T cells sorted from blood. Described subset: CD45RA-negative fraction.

The CDR3: CASTTNTEAFF. Written as DNA, the CDR3 is TGCGCCAGCACTACTAACACTGAAGCTTTCTTT. The V gene is TRBV10-1, the J gene TRBJ1-1; no clear D gene. The CDR3 length is 11 residues. Trimming cost V 7 bases and J 2 bases, with 5 bases left between them. The V gene's germline CDR1 is WNHNN and CDR2 SYGVQD (reference sequence).